This T cell receptor beta chain originates from a study of shared clonotypes between healthy human individuals. Study-wide findings and caveats: For sorted subsets, rarefaction showed incomplete sequencing despite large depth.

Concerning this clone: What it recognizes is unknown.

The germline CDR1 and CDR2 sequences are SGHNT and YYREEE (reference sequence). This CDR3 comprises 15 residues. V lost 2 bases and J 4 bases, leaving 16 bases between the germline ends. Cells designated naive CD8 were CD45RO-negative and were positively selected for CCR7, with terminally differentiated effector memory CD45RA+ cells excluded. Profiling relied on immunoSEQ multiplex PCR, and the TCRdb table lists in-frame clones only, not all of them. Among roughly 1,800,000 clones listed, about 95% were seen once. The material sequenced was naive CD8+ T cells sorted from blood. The chain links TRBV5-4 to TRBJ2-7, with D tentatively TRBD1 or TRBD2 (5 bases each). This sequence originates from a young man in good health. CDR3 coding DNA: TGTGCCAGCAGCTTACCACCGGGACCCGAGTACGAGCAGTACTTC. It specifies CASSLPPGPEYEQYF.